This T cell receptor beta chain was sequenced during a study of blood T cell repertoires in COVID-19. The wider study: COVID-19 samples from acute and convalescent phases originated in the United States, Italy and Spain. T cells, B-cell-depleted T cells, or PBMCs provided the cDNA or gDNA that served as material.

The CDR3 is made up of 12 amino acids. Germline CDR1 is MDHEN and CDR2 is SYDVKM. Trimming stripped 4 bases from V and 6 bases from J, with 8 bases between. In the study's own analysis: It was from reference gene primer amplification that nucleated cell counts were estimated. Profiled with immunoSEQ multiplex PCR; TCRdb holds only in-frame clones, not every one. From that table come the V and J calls and clone size; the DNA was used to work out D and trimming. The repertoire holds 150,000 to 200,000 clones, 86% seen once, with 5.5% to 8.5% in the top ten. This TCR came from an elderly woman in a cohort sampled during active or convalescent COVID-19. This chain connects TRBV28 to TRBJ2-3; D remains ambiguous. The material sequenced was peripheral blood. CDR3 region: CASSSGPDTQYF. The CDR3 region has the DNA TGTGCCAGCAGTTCGGGTCCGGATACGCAGTATTTT.